This T cell receptor (beta chain) was observed in a study of blood T cell repertoires in COVID-19 (dated by TCRdb to about 2020). Concerning the study at large: Collaborator samples came from the United States, Italy and Spain and covered acute and convalescent phases of COVID-19. The repertoires were released in a freely available public database intended as a resource for research on the immune response to SARS-CoV-2. Samples were obtained from the ongoing ImmuneRACE study (first 160 participants) and from approximately 1,200 subjects provided by 6 global collaborators. Where available, HLA class I and class II types were obtained from metadata supplied by the sample provider rather than from assay-based typing. The prospective study material was composed of cDNA or gDNA derived from T cells, B-cell-depleted T cells, or PBMCs. Subjects who had been exposed to COVID-19, were actively infected with it, or had recovered from it provided the deeply sampled blood TCRbeta repertoires that made up the dataset. The sample metadata nearly always contained a de-identified subject ID, COVID-19 status, age in years and sex.

The germline V gene sets CDR1 to SGHTA and CDR2 to FQGNSA. V and J are truncated by 7 bases and 6 bases respectively, leaving an intervening sequence of 14 bases. Spanning cysteine to phenylalanine, the CDR3 consists of 13 amino acids. The only DNA kept is the CDR3, 39 bases in frame from the first base. The full study reports these points: Clinical and demographic metadata were provided uncurated, with the amount varying by source and participant.

As concerns this clone: What antigen it recognizes has not been identified. No per-base quality is available; no much larger clone lies one base away.

Each collaborating institution followed its own protocols to collect whole blood in K2EDTA tubes. For TCRbeta analysis, collaborators shipped samples in one of three forms: frozen whole blood, isolated PBMCs, or DNA extracted from either of those sample types. The immunoSEQ Assay, a bias-controlled multiplex PCR, was used to amplify TCRbeta CDR3 regions from genomic DNA. The study's processing was this. Within the assay, amplification of reference gene primers was used to estimate how many nucleated cells each sample contained. To quantify the absolute abundance of each unique TCRbeta CDR3 rearrangement, sequence reads were collapsed and filtered. For each sample, productive Simpson clonality was calculated as the square root of Simpson's diversity index across productive rearrangements. The immuneACCESS repertoire file appears here via TCRdb, limited to in-frame rearrangements. These files lack a portion of the clones; in checked studies, under half of the deficit traces to unresolved V genes, and the cause of the others is not known. V and J calls and clone size are as listed in that table; D and trimming were resolved from the DNA. The sample table lists 230,000 or so clones, roughly 87% of them with a count of one. The ten largest clones represent about 1.9% of the sample.

Recombination joined TRBV7-2 with TRBJ2-3, and possibly TRBD2, on 5 matching bases. Sequencing used peripheral blood. The receptor was isolated from a man in his forties with active or convalescent COVID-19. The bases are TGTGCCAGCACTTCAAGGACTCCTGATACGCAGTATTTT. It translates as CASTSRTPDTQYF.